The 10 T cell receptor beta chains reported below all come from one sample, sequenced in a study of blood T cell repertoires in COVID-19. The repertoire was sequenced with immunoSEQ multiplex PCR; TCRdb's copy has only in-frame clones and lacks some. The table lists roughly 140,000 clones, approximately 84% of them singletons, with 1.9% in the top ten. The sample was peripheral blood. These receptors came from a woman aged 60 to 75 with acute or convalescent COVID-19.

The J gene is TRBJ2-7, the V gene TRBV28, with a weak D call TRBD2 (5 bases). The CDR3 length is 12 residues. Looked up from germline, CDR1 is MDHEN and CDR2 is SYDVKM. The V gene lost 5 bases and the J gene lost 7 bases, with 12 bases spanning the gap. CDR3 in amino acids: CASSRAPGEQYF. CDR3 coding DNA: TGTGCCAGCAGTAGAGCCCCGGGAGAGCAGTACTTC.

The chain carries TRBV5-1 and TRBJ2-2; 12 nucleotides agree with TRBD2. Looked up from germline, CDR1 is SGHRS and CDR2 is YFSETQ. CDR3 length equals 16 residues. The V and J ends lost 3 bases and 1 base, in that order; junction bases with no gene match: 1. CDR3 nucleotides: TGCGCCAGCAGCTCACTAGCGGGAGGGAACACCGGGGAGCTGTTTTTT. It encodes CASSSLAGGNTGELFF.

This clone has just a few counts. The junction departs from the called germline gene at one end, perhaps through a read error. The chain uses TRBV7-7 and TRBJ2-7; D remains ambiguous. In germline, CDR1 is SSHAT, CDR2 FNYEAQ (reference sequence). The CDR3 spans 15 residues. CDR3 sequence reads: CASTPESDFSYEQYF. CDR3 sequence (DNA): TGTGCTAGCACCCCCGAGTCCGACTTCTCCTACGAGCAGTACTTC.

This chain connects TRBV3-1 (or the pseudogene TRBV3-2) to TRBJ2-1; 9 bases align to TRBD2. The CDR3 has 15 residues. Germline V gene lookup returns CDR1 LGHDT and CDR2 YNNKEL (reference sequence). V lost 5 bases to trimming and J lost 4 bases; unmatched junction nucleotides: 6. The CDR3 sequence is CASSVSSGNYNEQFF. The CDR3, as DNA: TGTGCCAGCAGCGTTTCTAGCGGGAATTACAATGAGCAGTTCTTC.

V and J are TRBV27 and TRBJ1-5; no clear D gene. The V gene's germline CDR1 is MNHEY and CDR2 SMNVEV (reference sequence). The V gene lost 2 bases and the J gene lost 7 bases, with 12 bases spanning the gap. The CDR3 sequence is 14 residues long. DNA for the CDR3: TGTGCCAGCAGTTTAGCCGGGGATGAGCAGCCCCAGCATTTT. It yields the protein CASSLAGDEQPQHF.

The rearrangement uses TRBV9 and TRBJ2-4, with 7 bases that match TRBD1. This CDR3 contains 14 residues. CDR1 is SGDLS, CDR2 YYNGEE, per germline. V lost 2 bases to trimming and J lost 5 bases; unmatched junction nucleotides: 4. CDR3 residues: CASSVRQGENIQYF. CDR3 nucleotide sequence: TGTGCCAGCAGCGTCAGACAGGGCGAAAACATTCAGTACTTC.

V is TRBV5-1 and J is TRBJ2-1; 9 bases fit TRBD2. Germline CDR1 SGHRS, CDR2 YFSETQ. Trimming at V came to 0 bases and at J to 4 bases, leaving 2 bases not matched to a gene. The CDR3 has 15 residues. CDR3 protein: CASSLGLAAYNEQFF. For the CDR3, the DNA is TGCGCCAGCAGCTTGGGACTAGCGGCTTACAATGAGCAGTTCTTC.

In its sample, this clone was seen a few times. The chain is built from TRBV11-2 and TRBJ1-4, with 11 bases lining up with TRBD1. CDR1 and CDR2 from the germline V gene are SGHAT and FQNNGV. The CDR3 loop spans 18 amino acids. J lost 7 bases, V lost 2 bases, and 12 bases had no gene match. CDR3 coding DNA: TGTGCCAGCAGCTTATCCCGGACAGGGGGCGGTAGGGGTGAAAAACTGTTTTTT. Its protein product is CASSLSRTGGGRGEKLFF. The full variable domain, with the rest looked up from reference TRBV11-2 and TRBJ1-4, is EAGVAQSPRYKIIEKRQSVAFWCNPISGHATLYWYQQILGQGPKLLIQFQNNGVVDDSQLPKDRFSAERLKGVDSTLKIQPAKLEDSAVYLCASSLSRTGGGRGEKLFFGSGTQLSVL.

The V and J genes are TRBV5-6 and TRBJ2-3; D might be TRBD1 (6 bases). The V gene's germline CDR1 is SGHDT and CDR2 YYEEEE. The CDR3 totals 15 residues. Trimming took 3 bases from V and 5 from J, leaving 16 bases between them. Written as DNA, the CDR3 is TGTGCCAGCAGCTCACCTCCGGGACACCGAGATACGCAGTATTTT. Protein product: CASSSPPGHRDTQYF.

The V gene is TRBV19, the J gene TRBJ1-2; D gene ambiguous. The germline V and J ends were trimmed by 6 bases and 8 bases, with 16 bases remaining between them. The germline CDR1 and CDR2 sequences are LNHDA and SQIVND (reference sequence). This CDR3 has 13 amino acids. The CDR3 DNA reads as TGTGCCAGTAGCTACGACGGTTTTAGCGGCTACACCTTC. This sequence encodes CASSYDGFSGYTF. Full variable domain (missing parts from reference TRBV19 and TRBJ1-2): DGGITQSPKYLFRKEGQNVTLSCEQNLNHDAMYWYRQDPGQGLRLIYYSQIVNDFQKGDIAEGYSVSREKKESFPLTVTSAQKNPTAFYLCASSYDGFSGYTFGSGTRLTVV.